One sample yielded the 4 T cell receptor beta chains listed below, sequenced in a study of CD8 T cells in ankylosing spondylitis. TCRdb passed the 5' RACE reads through MiXCR, listing each CDR3 protein once. The sample holds 100,000 to 150,000 distinct CDR3 sequences, approximately 10% seen once. The specimen sequenced was blood, either unsorted or a sorted T cell fraction (not recorded which). The receptors were sampled from a male donor with ankylosing spondylitis or in good health (not recorded which).

This clonotype was seen a few times. This chain joins TRBV20-1 and TRBJ2-1; 16 nucleotides agree with TRBD2. CDR1 is DFQATT and CDR2 is SNEGSKA in the germline V gene (reference sequence). Trimming cost V 8 bases and J 15 bases; bases outside gene matches: 10. The CDR3 consists of 13 residues. The CDR3 sequence is CSPYGGLAGGTFF. The CDR3 nucleotides are TGCAGTCCATACGGGGGACTAGCGGGAGGGACGTTCTTC.

This clonotype has a handful of counts. The chain links TRBV20-1 to TRBJ1-2, with D unresolved. This CDR3 spans 14 amino acids. V lost 3 bases to trimming and J lost 1 base, with 12 bases between them. Germline CDR1 is DFQATT and CDR2 is SNEGSKA (reference sequence). DNA of the CDR3: TGCAGTGCTAGGGGTTTGTGGGGTAACTATGGCTACACCTTC. Its protein product is CSARGLWGNYGYTF.

There are many counts of this clonotype. This chain links TRBV5-1 with TRBJ1-2; 9 bases fit TRBD1. The V gene end was trimmed by 0 bases and the J gene end by 5 bases; junction bases not matched to a gene: 8. The CDR3 is 16 residues long. The germline CDR1 and CDR2 sequences are SGHRS and YFSETQ. CDR3 in DNA: TGCGCCAGCAGCTTGGCCACAGGGGGCGCGTTTTATGGCTACACCTTC. Translated: CASSLATGGAFYGYTF.

This clonotype was observed at least ten times. The V gene is TRBV11-2, the J gene TRBJ2-1, with no clear D. V lost 2 bases to trimming and J lost 2 bases, with 22 bases between them. From germline, CDR1 is SGHAT and CDR2 FQNNGV. The CDR3 covers 19 residues. Written as DNA, the CDR3 is TGTGCCAGCAGCTTAAATGCAGCAGCACACCCAGTCGCCTACAATGAGCAGTTCTTC. Its translation: CASSLNAAAHPVAYNEQFF.